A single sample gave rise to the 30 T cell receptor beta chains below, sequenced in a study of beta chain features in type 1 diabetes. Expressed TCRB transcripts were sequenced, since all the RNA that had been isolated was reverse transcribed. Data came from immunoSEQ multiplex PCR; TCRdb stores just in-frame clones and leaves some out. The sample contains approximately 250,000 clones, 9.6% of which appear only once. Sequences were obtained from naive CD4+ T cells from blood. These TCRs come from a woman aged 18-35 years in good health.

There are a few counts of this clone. This CDR3 reads CASNSQGRGETQYF. CDR3 coding DNA: TGTGCCAGCAACAGCCAGGGTAGGGGAGAGACCCAGTACTTC. The chain couples TRBV2 to TRBJ2-5, with D perhaps TRBD1 (5 bases). The germline gives CDR1 SNHLY, CDR2 FYNNEI. Between the trimmed V and J ends, which lost 7 bases and 4 bases, there was a span of 16 bases. CDR3 length: 14 residues.

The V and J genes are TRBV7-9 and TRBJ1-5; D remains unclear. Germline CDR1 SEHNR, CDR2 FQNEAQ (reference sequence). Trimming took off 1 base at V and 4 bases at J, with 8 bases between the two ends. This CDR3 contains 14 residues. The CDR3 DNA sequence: TGTGCCAGCAGCTTAGTCGACGGGAATCAGCCCCAGCATTTT. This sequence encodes CASSLVDGNQPQHF. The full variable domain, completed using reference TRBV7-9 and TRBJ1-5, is DTGVSQNPRHKITKRGQNVTFRCDPISEHNRLYWYRQTLGQGPEFLTYFQNEAQLEKSRLLSDRFSAERPKGSFSTLEIQRTEQGDSAMYLCASSLVDGNQPQHFGDGTRLSIL.

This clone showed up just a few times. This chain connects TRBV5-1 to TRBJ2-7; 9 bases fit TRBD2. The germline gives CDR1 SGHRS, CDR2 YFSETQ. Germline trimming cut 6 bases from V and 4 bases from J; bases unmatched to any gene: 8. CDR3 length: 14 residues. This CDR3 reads CASTPGGGGYEQYF. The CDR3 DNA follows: TGCGCCAGCACACCTGGCGGGGGGGGGTACGAGCAGTACTTC.

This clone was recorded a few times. DNA of the CDR3: TGTGCCAGCAGTTTATCGGGGGGAAACTACGAGCAGTACTTC. It codes for CASSLSGGNYEQYF. The chain couples TRBV28 to TRBJ2-7; 7 bases align to TRBD2. V trimming: 1 base; J trimming: 3 bases; junction bases outside the gene matches: 3. The CDR3 length is 14 residues. Germline CDR1 is MDHEN and CDR2 is SYDVKM. Drawing the rest from reference TRBV28 and TRBJ2-7, the complete variable domain is DVKVTQSSRYLVKRTGEKVFLECVQDMDHENMFWYRQDPGLGLRLIYFSYDVKMKEKGDIPEGYSVSREKKERFSLILESASTNQTSMYLCASSLSGGNYEQYFGPGTRLTVT.

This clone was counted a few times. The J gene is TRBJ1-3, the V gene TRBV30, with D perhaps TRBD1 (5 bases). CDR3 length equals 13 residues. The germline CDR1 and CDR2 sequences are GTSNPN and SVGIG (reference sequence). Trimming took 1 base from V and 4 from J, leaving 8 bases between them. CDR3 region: CAWSAHRGNTIYF. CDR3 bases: TGTGCCTGGAGTGCCCACAGGGGAAACACCATATATTTT.

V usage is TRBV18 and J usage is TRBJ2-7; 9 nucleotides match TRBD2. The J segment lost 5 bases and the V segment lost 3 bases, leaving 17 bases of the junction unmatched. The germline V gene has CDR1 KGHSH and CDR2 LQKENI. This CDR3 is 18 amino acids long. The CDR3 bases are TGTGCCAGCTCACCTATAAAGGGTAGCGGGAGAGTTTATAACGAGCAGTACTTC. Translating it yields CASSPIKGSGRVYNEQYF.

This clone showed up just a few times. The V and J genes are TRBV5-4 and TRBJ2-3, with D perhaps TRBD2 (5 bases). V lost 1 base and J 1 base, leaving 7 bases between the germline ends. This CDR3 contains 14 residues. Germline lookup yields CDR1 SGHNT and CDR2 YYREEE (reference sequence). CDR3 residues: CASSLFSGTDTQYF. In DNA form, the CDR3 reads TGTGCCAGCAGCTTGTTTAGCGGCACAGATACGCAGTATTTT. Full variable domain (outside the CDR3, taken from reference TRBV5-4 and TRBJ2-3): ETGVTQSPTHLIKTRGQQVTLRCSSQSGHNTVSWYQQALGQGPQFIFQYYREEENGRGNFPPRFSGLQFPNYSSELNVNALELDDSALYLCASSLFSGTDTQYFGPGTRLTVL.

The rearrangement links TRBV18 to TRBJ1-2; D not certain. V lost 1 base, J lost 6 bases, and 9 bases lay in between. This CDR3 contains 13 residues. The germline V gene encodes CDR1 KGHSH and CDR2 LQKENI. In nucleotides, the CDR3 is TGTGCCAGCTCACCACGCTCTCAGGATGGCTACACCTTC. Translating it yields CASSPRSQDGYTF.

The CDR3 DNA reads as TGTGCCAGCAGCTCTGGACTAGCGGGAGGTAACGAGCAGTACTTC. This translates into CASSSGLAGGNEQYF. This sequence joins TRBV5-4 and TRBJ2-7, with 14 nucleotides matching TRBD2. CDR1 SGHNT and CDR2 YYREEE come from the germline V gene (reference sequence). This CDR3 contains 15 residues. Unmatched junction bases numbered 4, after V lost 3 bases and J lost 5 bases.

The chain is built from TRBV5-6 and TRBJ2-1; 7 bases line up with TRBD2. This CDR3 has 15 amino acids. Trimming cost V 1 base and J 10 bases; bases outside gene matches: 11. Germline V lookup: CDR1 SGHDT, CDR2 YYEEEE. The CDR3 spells CASSLRSSGPKEQFF. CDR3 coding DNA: TGTGCCAGCAGCTTGAGGTCTAGCGGACCCAAAGAGCAGTTCTTC.

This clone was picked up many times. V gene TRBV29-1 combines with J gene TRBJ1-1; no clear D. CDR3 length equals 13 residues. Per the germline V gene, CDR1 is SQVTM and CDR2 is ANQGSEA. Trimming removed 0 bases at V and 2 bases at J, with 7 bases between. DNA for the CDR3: TGCAGCGTTGAAGAGAGCATTAACACTGAAGCTTTCTTT. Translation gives CSVEESINTEAFF.

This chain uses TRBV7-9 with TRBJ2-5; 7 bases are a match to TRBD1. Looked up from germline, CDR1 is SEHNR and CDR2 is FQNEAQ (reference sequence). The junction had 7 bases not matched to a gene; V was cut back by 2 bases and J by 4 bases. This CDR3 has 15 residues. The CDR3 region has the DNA TGTGCCAGCAGCTTACCTACAGGGGTGGGAGAGACCCAGTACTTC. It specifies CASSLPTGVGETQYF. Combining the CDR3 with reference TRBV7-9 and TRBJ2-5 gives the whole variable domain DTGVSQNPRHKITKRGQNVTFRCDPISEHNRLYWYRQTLGQGPEFLTYFQNEAQLEKSRLLSDRFSAERPKGSFSTLEIQRTEQGDSAMYLCASSLPTGVGETQYFGPGTRLLVL.

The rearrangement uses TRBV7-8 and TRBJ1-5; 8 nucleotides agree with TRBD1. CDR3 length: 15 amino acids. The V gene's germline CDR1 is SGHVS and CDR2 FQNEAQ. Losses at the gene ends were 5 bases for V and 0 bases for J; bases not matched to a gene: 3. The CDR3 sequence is CASSATGDSNQPQHF. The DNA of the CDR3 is TGTGCCAGCAGCGCGACAGGGGATAGCAATCAGCCCCAGCATTTT.

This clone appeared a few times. CDR3 sequence (DNA): TGTGCCAGCAGCTCGGAGGCCAGGGGATTAGGAGGCTACACCTTC. Amino acid sequence: CASSSEARGLGGYTF. The chain couples TRBV5-6 to TRBJ1-2; a weak D match, TRBD1 (6 bases). From germline, CDR1 is SGHDT and CDR2 YYEEEE. V lost 3 bases to trimming and J lost 8 bases, with 20 bases between them. The CDR3 consists of 15 residues.

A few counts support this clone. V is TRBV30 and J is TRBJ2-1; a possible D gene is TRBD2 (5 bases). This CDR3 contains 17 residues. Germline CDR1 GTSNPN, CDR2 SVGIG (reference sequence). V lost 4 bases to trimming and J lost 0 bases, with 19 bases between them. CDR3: CAWTAGLSGGSYNEQFF. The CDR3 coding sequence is TGTGCCTGGACGGCGGGCTTGAGCGGAGGCTCCTACAATGAGCAGTTCTTC.

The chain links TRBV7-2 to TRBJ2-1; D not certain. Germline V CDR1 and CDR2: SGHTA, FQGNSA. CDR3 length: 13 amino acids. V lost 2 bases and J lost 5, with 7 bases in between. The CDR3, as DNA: TGTGCCAGCAGCTTATCCCGGGACAATGAGCAGTTCTTC. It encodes CASSLSRDNEQFF. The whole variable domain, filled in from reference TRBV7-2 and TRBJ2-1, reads GAGVSQSPSNKVTEKGKDVELRCDPISGHTALYWYRQSLGQGLEFLIYFQGNSAPDKSGLPSDRFSAERTGGSVSTLTIQRTQQEDSAVYLCASSLSRDNEQFFGPGTRLTVL.

In DNA, the CDR3 is TGTGCCAGCAGGCCTAACCTCCGGGACAGGCGGAACACCGGGGAGCTGTTTTTT. Translation gives CASRPNLRDRRNTGELFF. This rearrangement joins TRBV7-9 to TRBJ2-2; TRBD1 matches 8 bases. CDR1 and CDR2 from the germline V gene are SEHNR and FQNEAQ (reference sequence). This CDR3 region has 18 residues. The junction had 13 bases not matched to a gene; V was cut back by 6 bases and J by 1 base.

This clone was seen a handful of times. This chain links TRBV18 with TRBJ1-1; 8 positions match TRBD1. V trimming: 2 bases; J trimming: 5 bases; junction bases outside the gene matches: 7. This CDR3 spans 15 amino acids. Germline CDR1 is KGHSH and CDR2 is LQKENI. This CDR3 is CASSPKTRQGTEAFF. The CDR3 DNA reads TGTGCCAGCTCACCAAAAACGAGACAGGGGACTGAAGCTTTCTTT.

CDR3 amino acids: CASSLGPSGGDTDTQYF. CDR3 nucleotide sequence: TGCGCCAGCAGCTTGGGCCCTAGCGGGGGGGACACAGATACGCAGTATTTT. The gene calls are TRBV5-1 and TRBJ2-3, with 12 bases aligning to TRBD2. V lost 0 bases to trimming and J lost 2 bases; unmatched junction nucleotides: 4. The CDR3 consists of 17 residues. Germline V gene sequence: CDR1 SGHRS, CDR2 YFSETQ.

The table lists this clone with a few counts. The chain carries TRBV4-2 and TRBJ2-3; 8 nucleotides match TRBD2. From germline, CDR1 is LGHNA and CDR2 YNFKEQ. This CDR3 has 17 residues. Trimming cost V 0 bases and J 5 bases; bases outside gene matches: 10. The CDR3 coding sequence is TGTGCCAGCAGCCAAGAACTGCCCGGGGGGGTTGGAGATACGCAGTATTTT. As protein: CASSQELPGGVGDTQYF.

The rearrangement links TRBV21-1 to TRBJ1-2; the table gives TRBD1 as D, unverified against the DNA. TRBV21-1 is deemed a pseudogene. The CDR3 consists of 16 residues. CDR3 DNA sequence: TGTGCCAGCACGTTTAAGTTAAATCGGACAGGGGGCGACTACACCTTC. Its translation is CASTFKLNRTGGDYTF.

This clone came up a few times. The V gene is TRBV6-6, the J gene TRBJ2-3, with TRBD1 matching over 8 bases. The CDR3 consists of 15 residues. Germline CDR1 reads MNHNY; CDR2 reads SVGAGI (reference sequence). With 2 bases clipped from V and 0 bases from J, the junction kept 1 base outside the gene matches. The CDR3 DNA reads TGTGCCAGCAGTTACCGGGACAGGAGCACAGATACGCAGTATTTT. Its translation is CASSYRDRSTDTQYF.

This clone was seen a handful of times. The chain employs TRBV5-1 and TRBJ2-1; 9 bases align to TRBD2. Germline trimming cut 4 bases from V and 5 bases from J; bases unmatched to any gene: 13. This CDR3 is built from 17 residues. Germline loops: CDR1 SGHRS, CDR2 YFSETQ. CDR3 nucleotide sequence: TGCGCCAGCAGCCTACTTGGACTAGCGAGTACCCACAATGAGCAGTTCTTC. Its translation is CASSLLGLASTHNEQFF.

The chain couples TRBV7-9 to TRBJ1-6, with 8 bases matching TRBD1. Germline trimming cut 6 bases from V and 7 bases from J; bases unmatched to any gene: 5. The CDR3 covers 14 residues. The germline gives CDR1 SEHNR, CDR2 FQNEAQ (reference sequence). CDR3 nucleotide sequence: TGTGCCAGCAGGGACAGGGACATAAATTCACCCCTCCACTTT. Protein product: CASRDRDINSPLHF. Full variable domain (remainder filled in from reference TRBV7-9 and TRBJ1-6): DTGVSQNPRHKITKRGQNVTFRCDPISEHNRLYWYRQTLGQGPEFLTYFQNEAQLEKSRLLSDRFSAERPKGSFSTLEIQRTEQGDSAMYLCASRDRDINSPLHFGNGTRLTVT.

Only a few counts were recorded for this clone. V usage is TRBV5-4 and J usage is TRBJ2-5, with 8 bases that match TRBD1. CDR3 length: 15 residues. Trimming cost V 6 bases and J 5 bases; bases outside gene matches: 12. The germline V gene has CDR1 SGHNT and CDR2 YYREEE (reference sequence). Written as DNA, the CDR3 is TGTGCCAGCAACCCCTCGCCAGGGGGCGCGGAGACCCAGTACTTC. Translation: CASNPSPGGAETQYF.

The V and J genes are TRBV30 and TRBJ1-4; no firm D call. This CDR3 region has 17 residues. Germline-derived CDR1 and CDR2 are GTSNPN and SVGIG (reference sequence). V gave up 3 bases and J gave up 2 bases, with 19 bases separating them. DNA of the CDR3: TGTGCCTGGAGCCAACTGAGGTCGAGCCGCACTAATGAAAAACTGTTTTTT. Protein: CAWSQLRSSRTNEKLFF.

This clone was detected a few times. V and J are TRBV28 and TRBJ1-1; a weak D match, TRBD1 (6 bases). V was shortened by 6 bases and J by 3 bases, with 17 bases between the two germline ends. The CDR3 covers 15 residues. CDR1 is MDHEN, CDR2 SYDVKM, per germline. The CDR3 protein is CASRGPGEGYTEAFF. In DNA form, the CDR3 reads TGTGCCAGCAGGGGCCCAGGGGAGGGGTACACTGAAGCTTTCTTT.

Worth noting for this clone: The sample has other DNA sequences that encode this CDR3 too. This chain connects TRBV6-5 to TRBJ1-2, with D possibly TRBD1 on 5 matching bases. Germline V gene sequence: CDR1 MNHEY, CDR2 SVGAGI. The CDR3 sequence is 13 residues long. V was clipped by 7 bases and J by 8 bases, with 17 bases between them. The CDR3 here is CASTTRRGLGYTF. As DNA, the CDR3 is TGTGCCAGCACCACTCGAAGGGGTTTGGGCTACACCTTC.

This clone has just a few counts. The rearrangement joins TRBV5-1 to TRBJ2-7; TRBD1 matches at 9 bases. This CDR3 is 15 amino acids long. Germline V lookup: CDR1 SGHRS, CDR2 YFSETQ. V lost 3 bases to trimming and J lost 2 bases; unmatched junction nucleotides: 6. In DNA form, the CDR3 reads TGCGCCAGCAGCTCAGGCGGGACAGGGACCTACGAGCAGTACTTC. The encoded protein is CASSSGGTGTYEQYF.

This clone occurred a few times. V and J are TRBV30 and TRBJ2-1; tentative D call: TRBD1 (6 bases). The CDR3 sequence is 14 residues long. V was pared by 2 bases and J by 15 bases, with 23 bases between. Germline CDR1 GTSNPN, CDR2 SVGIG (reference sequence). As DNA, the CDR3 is TGTGCCTGGAGTTCGGTATTGGCAGGGGAGTTGTGGTTCTTC. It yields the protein CAWSSVLAGELWFF. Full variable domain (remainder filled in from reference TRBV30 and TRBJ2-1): SQTIHQWPATLVQPVGSPLSLECTVEGTSNPNLYWYRQAAGRGLQLLFYSVGIGQISSEVPQNLSASRPQDRQFILSSKKLLLSDSGFYLCAWSSVLAGELWFFGPGTRLTVL.